These T cell receptor beta chains were read from a single sample in a study of radiotherapy plus CTLA-4 blockade in lung cancer. The assay was immunoSEQ multiplex PCR, and TCRdb's table has in-frame clones only and misses some. This repertoire shows some 110,000 clones, 90% found once; its top ten account for roughly 7%. Sequencing used peripheral blood, obtained from a patient treated with radiotherapy plus ipilimumab. These receptors were collected from a human donor with non-small cell lung cancer that progressed on radiotherapy plus ipilimumab. Both conserved end residues are part of each CDR3. Each record gives: D gene, V gene, CDR3 protein. D genes are given only for firm matches.

>-|TRBV5-1
CASMRAASTDTQYF
>-|TRBV7-2
CASSLAMGAGRINEQFF
>TRBD2|TRBV4-1
CASSQVAGVLANEQFF
>TRBD2|TRBV11-1
CASSLSEGRVPFF
>-|TRBV29-1
CSTRVGNTGELFF
>-|TRBV25-1
CASTSSGFLSPGANVLTF
>-|TRBV2
CASSPDSQETQYF
>TRBD2|TRBV7-8
CASSSEPSGTYEQYF
>TRBD1|TRBV5-1
CASSLEGTGSQETQYF
>TRBD2|TRBV11-2
CASSWGLAGAYEQYF
>TRBD2|TRBV9
CASSVDSGSTDTQYF
>-|TRBV11-2
CASTYIGGTEAFF
>-|TRBV5-1
CASSFGTDRGGYTF
>-|TRBV7-9
CASSLGSRDYEQYF
>TRBD1|TRBV7-9
CASRLAGTGGWDTEAFF
>-|TRBV11-1
CASSLARADTQYF
>-|TRBV6-1
CASEFTGLGEQFF
>TRBD1|TRBV4-2
CASSHGQGDSNQPQHF
>-|TRBV12-1
CASSPGHTYPGDTQYF
>-|TRBV6-6
CASVGGNQPQHF
>-|TRBV11-3
CASSLGGQAGGGELFF
>-|TRBV6-5
CASSYSGVGYNEQFF
>-|TRBV11-3
CASSLELRGQAFF
>TRBD1|TRBV6-1
CASSAGQGIGQFF
>-|TRBV18
CASSPGQTPAKNIQYF
>-|TRBV11-2
CASSSRHIGFNTEAFF
>TRBD2|TRBV9
CASSVAGGRADEQYF
>-|TRBV19
CASTTTGGGGYEQYF
>TRBD1|TRBV15
CATSGGQDSNQPQHF
>-|TRBV18
CASSPKGSYGYTF
>TRBD1|TRBV6-1
CASSPRTGGDTEAFF
>-|TRBV15
CATSDANTGELFF
>TRBD2|TRBV5-4
CASRLAGDHYEQYF
>TRBD1|TRBV5-1
CASSPTGGPSDTQYF
>TRBD1|TRBV5-1
CASSLEGGQVTEAFF
>TRBD1|TRBV6-1
CASSEGQAVEETQYF
>-|TRBV11-3
CASSPDGYNEQFF
>TRBD1|TRBV14
CASSQVDRGRGYTF
>-|TRBV5-5
CASSWDDYSNQPQHF
>-|TRBV30
CAQTRANYGYTF
>TRBD2|TRBV7-9
CASSPGTSAVTGELFF
>TRBD2|TRBV11-2
CASSTGTSGRRDYEQYF
>-|TRBV5-1
CASSLDVWGLGYEQYF
>TRBD2|TRBV6-5
CASKESSGRIEQFF
>-|TRBV2
CASSPTTLAREQYF
>TRBD1|TRBV2
CASRDREDYGYTF
>TRBD2|TRBV7-3
CASSSQGTSGSKLDTQYF
>-|TRBV5-1
CASSLEGSGGEQYF
>-|TRBV5-4
CASSLGAAGSYEQYF
>TRBD2|TRBV12-5
CASGPGLADQETQYF
>TRBD1|TRBV11-3
CASSFSGTGGFGYTF
>-|TRBV6-4
CASRTTRGGGQPQHF
>-|TRBV4-2
CASSQVGLAVDNEQFF
>TRBD2|TRBV11-3
CASSSGREGNEQFF
>TRBD1|TRBV5-1
CASSSRTGGGDTQYF
>TRBD2|TRBV2
CASSASGISYNEQFF
>-|TRBV7-2
CASSLMSGSTDTQYF